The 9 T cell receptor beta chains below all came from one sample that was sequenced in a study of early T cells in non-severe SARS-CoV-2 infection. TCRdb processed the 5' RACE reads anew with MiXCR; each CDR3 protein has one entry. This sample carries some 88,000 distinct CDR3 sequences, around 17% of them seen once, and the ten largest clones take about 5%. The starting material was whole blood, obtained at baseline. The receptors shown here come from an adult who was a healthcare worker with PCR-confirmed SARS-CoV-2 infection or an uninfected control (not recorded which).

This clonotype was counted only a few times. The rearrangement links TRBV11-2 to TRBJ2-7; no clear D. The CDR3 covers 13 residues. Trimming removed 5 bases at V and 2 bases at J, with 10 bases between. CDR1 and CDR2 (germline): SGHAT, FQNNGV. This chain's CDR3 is CASSLTATYEQYF. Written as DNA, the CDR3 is TGTGCCAGCAGCCTGACTGCCACCTACGAGCAGTACTTC.

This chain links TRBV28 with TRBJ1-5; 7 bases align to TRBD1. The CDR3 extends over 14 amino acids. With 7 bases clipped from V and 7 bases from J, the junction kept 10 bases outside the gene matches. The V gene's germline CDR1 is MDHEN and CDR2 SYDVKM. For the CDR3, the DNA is TGTGCCAGCAAACGCGGGACAGTCTGGCAGCCCCAGCATTTT. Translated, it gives CASKRGTVWQPQHF.

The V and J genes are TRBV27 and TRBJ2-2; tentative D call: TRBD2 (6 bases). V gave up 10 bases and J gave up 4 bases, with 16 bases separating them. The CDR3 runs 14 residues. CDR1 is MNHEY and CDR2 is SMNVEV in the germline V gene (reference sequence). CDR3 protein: CATTRAGITGELFF. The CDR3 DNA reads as TGTGCCACAACCCGGGCGGGGATCACCGGGGAGCTGTTTTTT.

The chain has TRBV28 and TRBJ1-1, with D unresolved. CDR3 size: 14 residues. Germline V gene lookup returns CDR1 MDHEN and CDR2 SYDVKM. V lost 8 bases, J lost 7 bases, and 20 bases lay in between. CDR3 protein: CASLRKGRSFEAFF. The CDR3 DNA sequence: TGTGCCAGCTTGCGAAAAGGGAGATCGTTTGAAGCTTTCTTT.

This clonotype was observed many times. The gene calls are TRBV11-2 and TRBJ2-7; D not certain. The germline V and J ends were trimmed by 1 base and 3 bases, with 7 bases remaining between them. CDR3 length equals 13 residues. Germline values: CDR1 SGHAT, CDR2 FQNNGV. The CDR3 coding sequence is TGTGCCAGCAGCTTAGTCTCCGACTACGAGCAGTACTTC. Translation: CASSLVSDYEQYF.

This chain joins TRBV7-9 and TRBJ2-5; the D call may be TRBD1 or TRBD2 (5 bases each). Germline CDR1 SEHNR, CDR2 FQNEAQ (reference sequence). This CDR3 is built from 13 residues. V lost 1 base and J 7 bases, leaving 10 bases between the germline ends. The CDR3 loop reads CASSLEWDGTQYF. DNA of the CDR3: TGTGCCAGCAGCTTAGAGTGGGACGGGACCCAGTACTTC.

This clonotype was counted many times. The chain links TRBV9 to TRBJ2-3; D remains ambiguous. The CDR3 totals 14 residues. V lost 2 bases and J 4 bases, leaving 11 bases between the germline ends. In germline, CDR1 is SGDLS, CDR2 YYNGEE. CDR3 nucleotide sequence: TGTGCCAGCAGCGTGGGTCGTCTCTCAGATACGCAGTATTTT. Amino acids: CASSVGRLSDTQYF.

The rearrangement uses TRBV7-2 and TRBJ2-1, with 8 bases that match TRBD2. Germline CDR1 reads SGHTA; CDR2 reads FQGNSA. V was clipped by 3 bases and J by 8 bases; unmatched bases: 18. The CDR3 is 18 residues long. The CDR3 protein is CASSFPRNAGGRTYEQFF. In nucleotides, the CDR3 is TGTGCCAGCAGCTTTCCCCGGAATGCGGGCGGGAGGACGTATGAGCAGTTCTTC.

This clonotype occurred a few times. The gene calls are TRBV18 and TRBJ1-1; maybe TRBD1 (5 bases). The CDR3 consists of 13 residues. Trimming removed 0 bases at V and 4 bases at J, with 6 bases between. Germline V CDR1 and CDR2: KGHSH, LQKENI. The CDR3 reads CASSPPGGTEAFF. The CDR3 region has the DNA TGTGCCAGCTCACCACCCGGGGGCACTGAAGCTTTCTTT.